This is a list of T cell receptor beta chains from one sample in a study of identical twins. Via MiXCR, TCRdb re-called the 5' RACE reads, giving one row per CDR3 protein. The table has 460,000 or so distinct CDR3 sequences, 13% to 15% seen once. These same records also appear under a second study, on yellow fever vaccine responses in identical twins.

The sequenced sample was CD4+ T cells sorted from blood. All receptors come from a young woman in good health. Each CDR3 is given without its conserved first and last residue. A D gene is named only where the DNA matches it firmly.

d_gene	v_gene	j_gene	len	CDR3aa
-	TRBV18	TRBJ2-7	10	ASSPTGSEQY
-	TRBV7-2	TRBJ2-5	11	ASSPPTQETQY
-	TRBV15	TRBJ2-3	12	ATSRDSFTDTQY
-	TRBV6-5	TRBJ2-1	10	ASSGQYNEQF
-	TRBV3-1	TRBJ2-5	12	ASRKAAVSETQY
-	TRBV11-1	TRBJ2-2	13	ASSLGHLNTGELF
-	TRBV12-3/TRBV12-4	TRBJ2-3	15	ASSRSRHLRFTDTQY
TRBD1	TRBV20-1	TRBJ2-5	13	SAQKPGQATETQY
-	TRBV20-1	TRBJ2-5	10	SAPTGKETQY
-	TRBV28	TRBJ2-5	10	ASRSDRETQY
TRBD1	TRBV29-1	TRBJ1-2	9	SVEGKGAST
-	TRBV28	TRBJ2-1	11	ASSVTGLPEQF
-	TRBV6-2/TRBV6-3	TRBJ2-7	13	ASSYPHASNHEQY
TRBD2	TRBV28	TRBJ2-7	12	ASTSSGGTYEQY
-	TRBV7-2	TRBJ2-6	12	ASSLLLDPNVLT
TRBD1	TRBV19	TRBJ2-7	14	ASSAHGQGNSYEQY
TRBD2	TRBV11-2	TRBJ2-7	14	ASSPSSGNVVDEQY
-	TRBV20-1	TRBJ2-3	12	SARRPSVTDTQY
-	TRBV5-1	TRBJ2-3	15	ASSLEARGRSTDTQY
-	TRBV5-1	TRBJ2-1	9	ASRSSQVQF
TRBD2	TRBV12-3/TRBV12-4	TRBJ2-5	16	ASSPGLAANILQETQY
-	TRBV5-1	TRBJ2-7	14	ASSLVAGGSWYEQY
-	TRBV10-3	TRBJ2-3	9	AIRKVDTQY
-	TRBV14	TRBJ2-7	13	ASSQATGRKHEQY
-	TRBV5-1	TRBJ2-5	13	ASSLDARGGETQY
TRBD2	TRBV12-3/TRBV12-4	TRBJ2-1	13	ASSLAGTTYNEQF
-	TRBV21-1	TRBJ2-1	16	ASSKGENVDESNNEQF
TRBD1	TRBV20-1	TRBJ2-7	12	SATGTGAPYEQY
TRBD2	TRBV4-2	TRBJ2-1	14	ASSQEVGGKGNEQF
TRBD1	TRBV15	TRBJ2-7	13	ATSRHDRGRLEQY
-	TRBV6-6	TRBJ2-7	10	ASADSQGEQY
TRBD1	TRBV20-1	TRBJ2-6	18	SARDRRVGGTWAGANVLT
TRBD2	TRBV12-3/TRBV12-4	TRBJ2-7	14	ASTGTSAENLYEQY
TRBD1	TRBV12-3/TRBV12-4	TRBJ2-7	11	ASGDRGLYEQY
-	TRBV18	TRBJ2-6	17	ASSPPFEFFPSGANVLT